This T cell receptor (beta chain) derives from a study of blood T cell repertoires in COVID-19. Study at large: Donors in the United States, Italy and Spain gave samples during acute or convalescent COVID-19. The cDNA or gDNA used as material had been derived from T cells, B-cell-depleted T cells, or PBMCs.

Source study methods: Estimation of nucleated cell counts was performed using reference gene primer amplification. Assay used: immunoSEQ multiplex PCR; TCRdb lists only in-frame clones, some missing. The DNA was the basis for D and trimming; V, J and clone size are from that table. The sample holds over 10,000 clones, roughly nine tenths seen once. The CDR3 has 16 amino acids. V was cut by 0 bases and J by 1 base, with 13 bases left in between. Per germline, CDR1 SGHRS and CDR2 YFSETQ. Specimen: peripheral blood. The chain combines TRBV5-1 with TRBJ1-2, with a weak D call TRBD1 (6 bases). The TCR originated in an older man with active COVID-19. This CDR3 is CASSLETGSLNYGYTF. In DNA, the CDR3 is TGCGCCAGCAGCTTGGAGACAGGTTCACTTAACTATGGCTACACCTTC.